These T cell receptor beta chains were read from a single sample in a study of blood T cell repertoires in COVID-19. Measured with immunoSEQ multiplex PCR; TCRdb has only the in-frame clones, and not every one. The sample lists some 490,000 clones, approximately 90% occurring once. The sample was PBMCs or T cells enriched from blood (not recorded which). These receptors originate from a woman aged 55-75 years who had recovered from COVID-19. CDR3s include the opening cysteine and the closing phenylalanine or tryptophan. The D gene is left open where the match is weak. Not all rows give a size; the values are once, few, many and, for expanded clones, a class.

13	TRBJ1-2	TRBV3-1/TRBV3-2	-	TRBD1	CASSEDRAYGYTF	TGTGCCAGCAGTGAAGACAGGGCCTATGGCTACACCTTC
11	TRBJ1-5	TRBV12-3/TRBV12-4	-	-	CASSSGKPQHF	TGTGCCAGCAGTTCGGGAAAGCCCCAGCATTTT
13	TRBJ2-7	TRBV5-6	-	-	CASSLQGSYEQYF	TGTGCCAGCAGCTTGCAGGGGTCCTACGAGCAGTACTTC
13	TRBJ2-1	TRBV5-1	-	TRBD1	CASSWTGDGEQFF	TGCGCCAGCAGCTGGACAGGGGATGGTGAGCAGTTCTTC
16	TRBJ1-3	TRBV7-6	-	-	CASSLASVGTGNTIYF	TGTGCCAGCAGCTTAGCGTCAGTCGGGACTGGAAACACCATATATTTT
11	TRBJ1-2	TRBV6-6	-	TRBD1	CASRETGESTF	TGTGCCAGCAGAGAAACAGGGGAGAGCACCTTC
15	TRBJ2-5	TRBV18	-	-	CASSPGWPYQETQYF	TGTGCCAGCTCACCAGGCTGGCCGTACCAAGAGACCCAGTACTTC
15	TRBJ2-3	TRBV2	-	TRBD1	CAMRQGTSSTDTQYF	TGTGCCATGCGACAGGGGACCTCTAGCACAGATACGCAGTATTTT
13	TRBJ1-1	TRBV29-1	few	TRBD1	CSAPGQGSTEAFF	TGCAGCGCACCGGGACAGGGGTCCACTGAAGCTTTCTTT
14	TRBJ1-5	TRBV7-2	-	-	CASSLGRGNQPQHF	TGTGCCAGCAGCTTGGGGAGGGGTAATCAGCCCCAGCATTTT
16	TRBJ2-3	TRBV30	-	TRBD1	CAWRSKGQGLSDTQYF	TGTGCCTGGAGATCAAAGGGACAGGGGCTTTCAGATACGCAGTATTTT
16	TRBJ1-2	TRBV27	-	-	CASSSTITGTPYGYTF	TGTGCCAGCAGTTCAACTATCACCGGGACACCCTATGGCTACACCTTC
19	TRBJ2-2	TRBV10-1	-	-	CASSESYSPGRGVIGELFF	TGCGCCAGCAGTGAAAGCTATAGCCCCGGCAGGGGGGTGATCGGGGAGCTGTTTTTT